Below, one T cell receptor (beta chain) is given with its context. Its cognate antigen is unknown. The data are from a study of long-term antiretroviral therapy in people with HIV. Study-level information: About a decade before 2015, the earliest samples were taken when ART was typically delayed. The study's findings and limits: Across all time points, the repertoire was dominated by clones that expanded before ART. Diversity rose after ART but stayed below transplant donor controls.

The CDR3 contains 16 residues. Germline V lookup: CDR1 SGHDT, CDR2 YYEEEE. Trimming cost V 0 bases and J 4 bases; bases outside gene matches: 3. The authors ran the immunoSEQ assay, v3.0, at survey level. Sequencing used immunoSEQ multiplex PCR; TCRdb keeps in-frame clones, though not all of them. Of about 35,000 clones in the sample, less than 90% were seen once. Participants who had HIV were, without exception, treated in the United States. The clonotype originates from a man between 18 and 35 years old with HIV. Sequenced material: unsorted PBMCs, taken 1 year after starting antiretroviral therapy. The rearrangement joins TRBV5-6 to TRBJ1-3; 11 bases are shared with TRBD1. The CDR3 DNA follows: TGTGCCAGCAGCTTGGGGACAGGGGGCTTAGGAAACACCATATATTTT. It codes for CASSLGTGGLGNTIYF.